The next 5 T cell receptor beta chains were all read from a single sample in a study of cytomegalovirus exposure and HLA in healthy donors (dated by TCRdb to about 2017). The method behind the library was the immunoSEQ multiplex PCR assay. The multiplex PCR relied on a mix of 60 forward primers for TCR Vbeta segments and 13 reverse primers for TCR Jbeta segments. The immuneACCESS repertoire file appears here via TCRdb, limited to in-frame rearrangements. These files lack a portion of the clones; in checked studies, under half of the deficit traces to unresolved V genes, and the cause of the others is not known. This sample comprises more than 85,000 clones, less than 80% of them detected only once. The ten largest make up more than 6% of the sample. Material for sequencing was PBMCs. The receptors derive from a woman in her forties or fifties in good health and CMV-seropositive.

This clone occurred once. Here the CDR3 DNA reads TGTGCCAGCCTGCAGGACAGGAACAATGAAAAACTGTTTTTT. It is translated as CASLQDRNNEKLFF. J is TRBJ1-4 and V is TRBV2, with 7 bases fitting TRBD1. J was trimmed by 5 bases and V by 8 bases; bases with no gene match: 8. Germline V gives CDR1 SNHLY, CDR2 FYNNEI. There are 14 residues in the CDR3.

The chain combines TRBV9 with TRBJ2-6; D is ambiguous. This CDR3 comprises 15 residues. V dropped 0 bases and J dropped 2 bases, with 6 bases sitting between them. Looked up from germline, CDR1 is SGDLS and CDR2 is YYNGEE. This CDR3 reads CASSVERPGANVLTF. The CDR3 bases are TGTGCCAGCAGCGTAGAGAGGCCTGGGGCCAACGTCCTGACTTTC.

The CDR3 bases are TGTGCCAGCAGCCCGCGCGGACAGACCACCGGGGAGCTGTTTTTT. Amino acids: CASSPRGQTTGELFF. The chain combines TRBV7-9 with TRBJ2-2, with D possibly matching TRBD1 (6 bases). From germline, CDR1 is SEHNR and CDR2 FQNEAQ (reference sequence). Deletions cut 5 bases from V and 4 bases from J, with 14 bases between. The CDR3 extends over 15 amino acids.

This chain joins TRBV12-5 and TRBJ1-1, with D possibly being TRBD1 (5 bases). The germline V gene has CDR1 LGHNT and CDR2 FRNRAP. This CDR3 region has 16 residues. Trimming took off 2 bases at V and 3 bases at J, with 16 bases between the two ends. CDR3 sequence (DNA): TGTGCTAGTGGTTTGCCCGGGAGCGGGACCGACACTGAAGCTTTCTTT. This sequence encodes CASGLPGSGTDTEAFF.

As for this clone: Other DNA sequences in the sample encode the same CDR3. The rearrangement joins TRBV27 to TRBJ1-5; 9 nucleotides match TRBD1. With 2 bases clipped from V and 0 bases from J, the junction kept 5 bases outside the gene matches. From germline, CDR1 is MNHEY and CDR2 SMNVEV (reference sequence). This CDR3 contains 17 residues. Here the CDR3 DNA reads TGTGCCAGCAGTTTAAATTGGGGACAGGGTAGCAATCAGCCCCAGCATTTT. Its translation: CASSLNWGQGSNQPQHF.